These T cell receptor beta chains were read from a single sample in a study of T cell clusters in autoimmune cytopenias. TCRdb reworked the multiplex PCR reads into one entry per CDR3 protein, no DNA. The sample features about 3,200 distinct CDR3 sequences, with around 28% in its top ten. Sequencing used peripheral blood. The receptor set was obtained from a human donor with an autoimmune cytopenia or autoimmune hepatitis (not recorded which). Both conserved end residues are part of each CDR3. Each record gives: J gene, V gene, clone size, CDR3 protein. Only part of the rows carry a size: once, few, many, or a class if the clone is expanded.

j_call: TRBJ2-1; v_call: TRBV18; clone_size: -; cdr3_aa: CASSPRASGSYNEQFF
j_call: TRBJ2-7; v_call: TRBV11-3; clone_size: -; cdr3_aa: CASSPQGPYEQYF
j_call: TRBJ1-1; v_call: TRBV19; clone_size: -; cdr3_aa: CASRPPRGRSLSTEAFF
j_call: TRBJ1-1; v_call: TRBV19; clone_size: -; cdr3_aa: CASSLPYGWNTEAFF
j_call: TRBJ1-1; v_call: TRBV29-1; clone_size: medium-sized; cdr3_aa: CSVRRGAEAFF
j_call: TRBJ2-1; v_call: TRBV5-6; clone_size: medium-sized; cdr3_aa: CASSGSGGPYNEQFF
j_call: TRBJ1-6; v_call: TRBV11-3; clone_size: medium-sized; cdr3_aa: CASSFGVTSPLHF
j_call: TRBJ2-1; v_call: TRBV6-5; clone_size: medium-sized; cdr3_aa: CASHTDSGRYNEQFF
j_call: TRBJ2-7; v_call: TRBV13; clone_size: medium-sized; cdr3_aa: CASSSRDRLYEQYF
j_call: TRBJ2-1; v_call: TRBV7-6; clone_size: medium-sized; cdr3_aa: CASSVDSNEQFF
j_call: TRBJ1-2; v_call: TRBV19; clone_size: -; cdr3_aa: CASSIGTARLGYTF
j_call: TRBJ1-2; v_call: TRBV15; clone_size: medium-sized; cdr3_aa: CATSRGGTDNYGYTF
j_call: TRBJ1-1; v_call: TRBV19; clone_size: medium-sized; cdr3_aa: CASSIEILNTEAFF
j_call: TRBJ1-2; v_call: TRBV7-9; clone_size: -; cdr3_aa: CASSLRLLHGYTF
j_call: TRBJ2-2; v_call: TRBV19; clone_size: -; cdr3_aa: CASRRQGNTGELFF
j_call: TRBJ2-7; v_call: TRBV13; clone_size: -; cdr3_aa: CASSLTGDGLYEQYF
j_call: TRBJ1-1; v_call: TRBV12-3/TRBV12-4; clone_size: -; cdr3_aa: CASRRDRADTEAFF
j_call: TRBJ2-5; v_call: TRBV15; clone_size: -; cdr3_aa: CATRGQGAWETQYF
j_call: TRBJ2-5; v_call: TRBV29-1; clone_size: large; cdr3_aa: CSAHVEGVTVYEETQYF
j_call: TRBJ2-1; v_call: TRBV18; clone_size: -; cdr3_aa: CASSLGQGGTEQFF
j_call: TRBJ2-6; v_call: TRBV19; clone_size: medium-sized; cdr3_aa: CASSYNSGANVLTF
j_call: TRBJ1-3; v_call: TRBV11-3; clone_size: medium-sized; cdr3_aa: CASSPRQPSGNTIYF
j_call: TRBJ2-4; v_call: TRBV11-3; clone_size: -; cdr3_aa: CASSLGAGLAKNIQYF
j_call: TRBJ2-5; v_call: TRBV30; clone_size: -; cdr3_aa: CAWRVGQVKTQYF
j_call: TRBJ1-1; v_call: TRBV27; clone_size: -; cdr3_aa: CASMLDRTYMNTEAFF
j_call: TRBJ2-6; v_call: TRBV5-4; clone_size: -; cdr3_aa: CASISATQGASGANVLTF
j_call: TRBJ2-7; v_call: TRBV13; clone_size: -; cdr3_aa: CASSLPLDRSSYEQYF
j_call: TRBJ2-1; v_call: TRBV5-6; clone_size: -; cdr3_aa: CASRSRQGEFNEQFF
j_call: TRBJ2-3; v_call: TRBV13; clone_size: -; cdr3_aa: CASSSWGTGFYTDTQYF
j_call: TRBJ1-1; v_call: TRBV27; clone_size: -; cdr3_aa: CASSLVDRVNTEAFF
j_call: TRBJ1-1; v_call: TRBV6-5; clone_size: -; cdr3_aa: CASTGHLTEAFF